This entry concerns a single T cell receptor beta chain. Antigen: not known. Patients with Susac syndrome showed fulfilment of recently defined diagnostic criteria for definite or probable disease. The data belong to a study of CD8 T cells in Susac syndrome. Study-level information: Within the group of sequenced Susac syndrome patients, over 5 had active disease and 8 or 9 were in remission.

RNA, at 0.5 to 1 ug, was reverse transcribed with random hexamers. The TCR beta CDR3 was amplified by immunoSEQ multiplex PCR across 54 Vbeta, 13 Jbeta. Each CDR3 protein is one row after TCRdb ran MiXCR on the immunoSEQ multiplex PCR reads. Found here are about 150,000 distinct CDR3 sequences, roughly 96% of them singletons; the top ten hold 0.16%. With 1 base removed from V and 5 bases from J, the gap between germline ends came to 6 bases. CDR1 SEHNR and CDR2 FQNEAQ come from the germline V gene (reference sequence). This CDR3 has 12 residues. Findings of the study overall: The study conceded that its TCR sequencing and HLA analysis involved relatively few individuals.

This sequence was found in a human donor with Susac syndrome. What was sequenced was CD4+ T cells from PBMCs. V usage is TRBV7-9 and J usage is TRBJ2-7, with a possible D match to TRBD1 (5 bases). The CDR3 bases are TGTGCCAGCAGCTTAGAAGGGGACGAGCAGTACTTC. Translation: CASSLEGDEQYF.